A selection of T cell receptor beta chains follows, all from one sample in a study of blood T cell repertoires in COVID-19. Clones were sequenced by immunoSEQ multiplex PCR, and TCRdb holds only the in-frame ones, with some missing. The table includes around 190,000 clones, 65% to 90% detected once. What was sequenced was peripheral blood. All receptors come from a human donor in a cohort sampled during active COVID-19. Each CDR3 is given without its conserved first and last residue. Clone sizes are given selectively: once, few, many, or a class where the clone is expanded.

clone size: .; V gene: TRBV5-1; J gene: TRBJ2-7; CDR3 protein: ASSSPGQDSYEQY
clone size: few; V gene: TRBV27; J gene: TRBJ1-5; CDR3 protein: ASRQGAGQPQH
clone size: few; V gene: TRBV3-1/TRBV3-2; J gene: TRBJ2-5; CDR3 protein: ASSRQGPRETQY
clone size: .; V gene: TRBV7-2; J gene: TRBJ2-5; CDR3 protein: ASSLDRRETQY
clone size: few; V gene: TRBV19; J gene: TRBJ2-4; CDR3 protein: ASSPPGTGENIQY
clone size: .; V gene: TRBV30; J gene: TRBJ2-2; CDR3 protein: AWSSGGTRELF
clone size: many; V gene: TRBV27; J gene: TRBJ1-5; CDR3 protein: ASRALGQSNQPQH
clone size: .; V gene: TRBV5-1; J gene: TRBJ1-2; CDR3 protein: ASSLDPPRYT
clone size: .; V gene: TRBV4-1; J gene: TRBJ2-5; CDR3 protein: ASRPLASGGGETQY
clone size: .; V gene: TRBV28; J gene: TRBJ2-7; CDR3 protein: ASSPSGHRGHYQQY
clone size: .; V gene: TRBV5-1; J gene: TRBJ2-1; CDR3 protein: ASGLAGPNEQF
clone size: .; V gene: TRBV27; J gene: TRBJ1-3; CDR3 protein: ASSLPTGKSSGNTIY
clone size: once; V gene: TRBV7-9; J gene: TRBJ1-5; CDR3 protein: ASSAQGAGNQPQH
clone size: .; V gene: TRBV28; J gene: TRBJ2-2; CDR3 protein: ASSLLQGAGELF
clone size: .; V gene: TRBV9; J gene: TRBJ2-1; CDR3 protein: ASSATGLAGGPGPNEQF
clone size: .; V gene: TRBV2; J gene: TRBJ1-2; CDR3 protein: ASSEWDREGNYGYT
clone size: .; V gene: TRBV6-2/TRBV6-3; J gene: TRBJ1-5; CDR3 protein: ASSYLENQPQH
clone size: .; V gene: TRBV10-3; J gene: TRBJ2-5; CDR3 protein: AISEIDSGSSETQY
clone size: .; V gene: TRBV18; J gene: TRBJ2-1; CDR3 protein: ASSPLGLAGVYNEQF
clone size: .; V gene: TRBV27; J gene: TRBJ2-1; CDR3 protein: ASSFGAGTSGSNEQF
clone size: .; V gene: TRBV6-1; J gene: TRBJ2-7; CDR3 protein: ASSEVEASGSYEQY
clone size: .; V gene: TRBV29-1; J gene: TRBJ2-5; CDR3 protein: SVEGWQASGSFWETQY
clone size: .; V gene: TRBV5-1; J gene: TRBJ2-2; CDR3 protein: ASGLAGPNTGELF
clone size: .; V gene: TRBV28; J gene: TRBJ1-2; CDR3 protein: ASSNKTGAVYGYT
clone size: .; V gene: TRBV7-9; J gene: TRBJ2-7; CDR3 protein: ASSLNSDRNEQY
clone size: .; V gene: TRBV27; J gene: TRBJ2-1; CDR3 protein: ASSLQGFYNEQF
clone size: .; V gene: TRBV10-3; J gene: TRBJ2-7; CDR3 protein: AISESEGGGSTYEQY
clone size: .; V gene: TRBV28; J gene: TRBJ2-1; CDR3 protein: ASRSPGLADHNEQF
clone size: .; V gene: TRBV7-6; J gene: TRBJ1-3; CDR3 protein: ASSASRSSGNTIY
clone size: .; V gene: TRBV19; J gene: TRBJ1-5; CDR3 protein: ASQLRDKGLNQPQH
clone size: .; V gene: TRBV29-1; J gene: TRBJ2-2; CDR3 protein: SVSRGTGELF
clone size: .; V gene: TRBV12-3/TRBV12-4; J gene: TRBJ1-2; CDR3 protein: ASKDSSYGYT
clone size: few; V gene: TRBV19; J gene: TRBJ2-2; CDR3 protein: ASSTSSGREAGELF
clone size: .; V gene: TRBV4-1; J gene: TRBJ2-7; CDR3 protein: ASSQGPAGPYEQY
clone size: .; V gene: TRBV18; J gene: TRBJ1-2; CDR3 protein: ASKGAGYYGYT
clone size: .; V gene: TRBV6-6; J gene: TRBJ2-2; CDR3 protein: ASSYWGSPNTGELF
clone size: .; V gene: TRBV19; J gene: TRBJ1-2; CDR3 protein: ASSIDTRMVGGRYGYT
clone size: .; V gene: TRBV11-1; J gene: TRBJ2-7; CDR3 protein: ASSRTGQSYEQY
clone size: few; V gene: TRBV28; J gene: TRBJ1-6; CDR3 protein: ASTRSSYNSPLH
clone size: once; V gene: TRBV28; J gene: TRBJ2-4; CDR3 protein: ASSLWGAVKNIQY
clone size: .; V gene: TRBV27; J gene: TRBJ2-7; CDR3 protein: ASSQIPGLAYEQY
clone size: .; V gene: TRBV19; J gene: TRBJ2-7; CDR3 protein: ASSIVGGSSYEQY
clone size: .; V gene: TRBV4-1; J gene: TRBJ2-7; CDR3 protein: ASSQEVSYEQY
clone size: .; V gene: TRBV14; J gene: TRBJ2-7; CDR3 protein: ASSQGTGPTYEQY